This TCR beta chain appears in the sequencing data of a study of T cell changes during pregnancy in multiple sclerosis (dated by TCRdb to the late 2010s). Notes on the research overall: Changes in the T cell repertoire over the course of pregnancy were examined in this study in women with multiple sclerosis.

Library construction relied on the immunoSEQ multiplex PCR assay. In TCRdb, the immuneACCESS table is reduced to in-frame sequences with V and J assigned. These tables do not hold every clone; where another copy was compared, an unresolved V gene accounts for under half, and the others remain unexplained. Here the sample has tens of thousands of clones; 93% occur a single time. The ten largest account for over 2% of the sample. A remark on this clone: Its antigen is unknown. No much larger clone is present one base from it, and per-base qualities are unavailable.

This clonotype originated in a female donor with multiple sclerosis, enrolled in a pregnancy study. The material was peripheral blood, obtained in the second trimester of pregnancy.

The DNA is as follows: TGTGCCAGCTCACCTCGTCCGAACACTGAAGCTTTCTTT. Its protein is CASSPRPNTEAFF. This sequence uses TRBV18 and TRBJ1-1, with the D gene uncertain. The CDR3 numbers 13 residues from cysteine through phenylalanine. Only the CDR3 portion is preserved as DNA: 39 bases, with reading frame beginning at the first base. Deletion took 3 bases off V and 1 base off J, with a span of 6 bases between the germline ends. For CDR1 and CDR2, the germline V gene lists KGHSH and LQKENI.